This T cell receptor (beta chain) was sequenced in a study of T cell responses to AZD1222 COVID-19 vaccine. Comments on this clone: Its matching antigen is unknown.

Assay used: immunoSEQ multiplex PCR; TCRdb lists only in-frame clones, some missing. The sample lists 100,000 to 150,000 clones; roughly nine tenths were seen once. Study outcomes and limitations: Unmutated variant regions are reportedly the target of nearly half of TCRs that are spike-specific. Mostly white British, mostly female donors; authors suggested clonal diversity may be underestimated. Vaccine-related CD4 TCRs covered spike, predominating at 160-218 and 743-854.

The TCR was taken from an adult in good health. The input for sequencing was peripheral blood, taken on day 0 of AZD1222 vaccination.

The CDR3 DNA is TGTGCCACCAGCAGAGAGATTAGCGATAACACCGGGGAGCTGTTTTTT. This translates into CATSREISDNTGELFF. The rearrangement links TRBV15 to TRBJ2-2, with D maybe TRBD2 (5 bases). V lost 0 bases, J lost 2 bases, and 10 bases lay in between. The CDR3 runs 16 residues. Germline V CDR1 and CDR2: LNHNV, YYDKDF (reference sequence).